This TCR beta chain was captured in a study of blood T cell repertoires in COVID-19. Overall study: PBMCs, B-cell-depleted T cells, or T cells provided the cDNA or gDNA that made up the material.

Enrollees, roughly 18 to 89 years old, lived in approximately 25 US areas. Original processing notes: It was from reference gene primer amplification that nucleated cell counts were estimated. The method was immunoSEQ multiplex PCR; TCRdb's version includes in-frame clones alone and lacks a portion of them. Clonal size and the V and J genes are those of that table, whereas D and trimming came from the DNA. The sample shows about 280,000 clones, 90% of them seen only once. Per the germline V gene, CDR1 is SGHDT and CDR2 is YYEEEE. The CDR3 covers 17 residues. V lost 1 base, J lost 7 bases, and 12 bases stayed unmatched.

The chain links TRBV5-6 to TRBJ2-1; 9 bases match TRBD2. The clonotype comes from a woman between 18 and 30 years old with acute COVID-19. The sequenced sample consisted of PBMCs or T cells enriched from blood (not recorded which). CDR3 sequence (DNA): TGTGCCAGCAGCTTGCCTCGGGGTAGCGGGAGCGATAATGAGCAGTTCTTC. Its translation is CASSLPRGSGSDNEQFF.